The sequence of this TCR beta chain was determined in a study of shared clonotypes between healthy human individuals. To note about this clone: Its matching antigen is unknown.

Study-level points and caveats: Only a few donors were included, so the genetic and exposure-history diversity represented was limited. Generation of non-shared clonotypes was less probable than generation of clonotypes shared by all four donors.

Genomic DNA (from each subset) was split evenly across several immunoSEQ plates. Here immunoSEQ multiplex PCR was the method, and the copy in TCRdb shows in-frame clones only, minus some. This table has around 1.4 million clones, 98% appearing once. Germline V lookup: CDR1 SGHRS, CDR2 YFSETQ. The V segment lost 0 bases and the J segment 8 bases; nucleotides outside the gene matches: 4. The CDR3 consists of 14 residues. The sequence was obtained from a man younger than 45 in good health. The chain is built from TRBV5-1 and TRBJ2-1; 8 nucleotides line up with TRBD2. The sequenced sample consisted of naive CD4+ T cells sorted from blood. Stated subset: CD45RA+ positively selected. This chain's CDR3 is CASSLATSEDEQFF. The DNA for the CDR3 is TGCGCCAGCAGCTTGGCGACTAGCGAGGATGAGCAGTTCTTC.